The rows below give T cell receptor beta chains drawn from one sample of a study of shared clonotypes between healthy human individuals. Generated by immunoSEQ multiplex PCR, the TCRdb table keeps only in-frame clones and is missing some. The table records millions of clones, over 85% of them present only once. The sequenced sample consisted of naive CD4+ T cells sorted from blood. These receptors all come from a man aged 18 to 30 in good health. Both conserved end residues are part of each CDR3. The order of the fields is CDR3 length, V gene, clone size, J gene, D gene, CDR3 protein, CDR3 DNA. The D gene is left open where the match is weak. Some rows mark clone size as missing; the rest say once, few, many or name a class of expanded clone.

CDR3 length: 14; V gene: TRBV4-1; clone size: once; J gene: TRBJ1-5; D gene: -; CDR3 protein: CASSQDVGNQPQHF; CDR3 DNA: TGCGCCAGCAGCCAAGATGTGGGTAATCAGCCCCAGCATTTT
CDR3 length: 14; V gene: TRBV19; clone size: once; J gene: TRBJ1-5; D gene: TRBD1; CDR3 protein: CASSTAGGIQPQHF; CDR3 DNA: TGTGCCAGTAGTACGGCAGGGGGCATTCAGCCCCAGCATTTT
CDR3 length: 14; V gene: TRBV5-1; clone size: -; J gene: TRBJ2-5; D gene: TRBD2; CDR3 protein: CASSQTSGGETQYF; CDR3 DNA: TGCGCCAGCAGCCAGACTAGCGGAGGGGAGACCCAGTACTTC
CDR3 length: 16; V gene: TRBV27; clone size: -; J gene: TRBJ1-6; D gene: -; CDR3 protein: CASSLIGDRSGSPLHF; CDR3 DNA: TGTGCCAGCAGTTTAATAGGGGATCGGTCGGGCTCACCCCTCCACTTT
CDR3 length: 13; V gene: TRBV6-4; clone size: once; J gene: TRBJ1-2; D gene: -; CDR3 protein: CASSDTATRGYTF; CDR3 DNA: TGTGCCAGCAGTGACACAGCTACGAGGGGCTACACCTTC
CDR3 length: 14; V gene: TRBV10-1; clone size: -; J gene: TRBJ2-3; D gene: -; CDR3 protein: CASSQTQGTDTQYF; CDR3 DNA: TGCGCCAGCAGCCAGACACAGGGCACAGATACGCAGTATTTT
CDR3 length: 13; V gene: TRBV4-1; clone size: -; J gene: TRBJ1-2; D gene: -; CDR3 protein: CASSQGGFYGYTF; CDR3 DNA: TGCGCCAGCAGCCAAGGGGGATTCTATGGCTACACCTTC
CDR3 length: 14; V gene: TRBV6-1; clone size: -; J gene: TRBJ1-2; D gene: -; CDR3 protein: CASTEDRSYYGYTF; CDR3 DNA: TGTGCCAGCACAGAGGACAGATCGTACTATGGCTACACCTTC
CDR3 length: 15; V gene: TRBV18; clone size: -; J gene: TRBJ2-5; D gene: -; CDR3 protein: CASSSFTGTEETQYF; CDR3 DNA: TGTGCCAGCTCATCGTTCACAGGGACGGAAGAGACCCAGTACTTC
CDR3 length: 15; V gene: TRBV10-1; clone size: -; J gene: TRBJ2-7; D gene: TRBD2; CDR3 protein: CASSENRGGIDEQYF; CDR3 DNA: TGCGCCAGCAGTGAGAATCGCGGGGGTATAGACGAGCAGTACTTC
CDR3 length: 17; V gene: TRBV11-3; clone size: -; J gene: TRBJ2-3; D gene: -; CDR3 protein: CASSSRTGEGGTDTQYF; CDR3 DNA: TGTGCCAGCAGCTCCCGGACAGGCGAAGGAGGGACAGATACGCAGTATTTT
CDR3 length: 16; V gene: TRBV11-2; clone size: -; J gene: TRBJ2-5; D gene: TRBD1; CDR3 protein: CASSLAPGQGKETQYF; CDR3 DNA: TGTGCCAGCAGCTTAGCTCCGGGACAGGGGAAAGAGACCCAGTACTTC
CDR3 length: 15; V gene: TRBV19; clone size: -; J gene: TRBJ2-2; D gene: -; CDR3 protein: CASSIVARGTGELFF; CDR3 DNA: TGTGCCAGTAGTATAGTCGCAAGGGGGACCGGGGAGCTGTTTTTT
CDR3 length: 15; V gene: TRBV5-4; clone size: -; J gene: TRBJ1-2; D gene: TRBD1; CDR3 protein: CASSRGQGAGEGYTF; CDR3 DNA: TGTGCCAGCAGCCGGGGACAGGGGGCAGGGGAGGGCTACACCTTC
CDR3 length: 15; V gene: TRBV5-1; clone size: few; J gene: TRBJ1-6; D gene: TRBD1; CDR3 protein: CASQRTGDNNSPLHF; CDR3 DNA: TGCGCCAGCCAACGAACAGGGGATAATAATTCACCCCTCCACTTT
CDR3 length: 15; V gene: TRBV5-1; clone size: -; J gene: TRBJ2-7; D gene: TRBD2; CDR3 protein: CASSLSGGDSYEQYF; CDR3 DNA: TGCGCCAGCAGCCTTAGCGGGGGGGACTCCTACGAGCAGTACTTC
CDR3 length: 13; V gene: TRBV11-2; clone size: -; J gene: TRBJ2-3; D gene: TRBD1; CDR3 protein: CASSSGQADTQYF; CDR3 DNA: TGTGCCAGCAGCTCGGGACAGGCAGATACGCAGTATTTT
CDR3 length: 13; V gene: TRBV2; clone size: -; J gene: TRBJ2-5; D gene: -; CDR3 protein: CASKGDIGGAQYF; CDR3 DNA: TGTGCCAGCAAAGGGGACATTGGGGGTGCCCAGTACTTC
CDR3 length: 14; V gene: TRBV6-1; clone size: -; J gene: TRBJ2-2; D gene: TRBD1; CDR3 protein: CASSGQGAAGELFF; CDR3 DNA: TGTGCCAGCAGTGGTCAGGGGGCCGCCGGGGAGCTGTTTTTT
CDR3 length: 17; V gene: TRBV29-1; clone size: once; J gene: TRBJ2-5; D gene: TRBD2; CDR3 protein: CSVAGGQGKGDWETQYF; CDR3 DNA: TGCAGCGTCGCGGGAGGGCAGGGGAAAGGGGATTGGGAGACCCAGTACTTC
CDR3 length: 15; V gene: TRBV4-3; clone size: -; J gene: TRBJ1-2; D gene: TRBD1; CDR3 protein: CASSQSGQGAHGYTF; CDR3 DNA: TGCGCCAGCAGCCAATCGGGACAGGGGGCGCATGGCTACACCTTC
CDR3 length: 14; V gene: TRBV6-1; clone size: -; J gene: TRBJ1-5; D gene: -; CDR3 protein: CASSEYQGNQPQHF; CDR3 DNA: TGTGCCAGCAGTGAGTACCAGGGCAATCAGCCCCAGCATTTT
CDR3 length: 14; V gene: TRBV5-1; clone size: -; J gene: TRBJ2-7; D gene: -; CDR3 protein: CASSPTGGSYEQYF; CDR3 DNA: TGCGCCAGCAGCCCCACCGGGGGCTCCTACGAGCAGTACTTC
CDR3 length: 14; V gene: TRBV10-1; clone size: -; J gene: TRBJ1-1; D gene: TRBD1; CDR3 protein: CASRGTGTNTEAFF; CDR3 DNA: TGCGCCAGCAGGGGGACAGGGACTAACACTGAAGCTTTCTTT
CDR3 length: 11; V gene: TRBV6-5; clone size: -; J gene: TRBJ1-1; D gene: -; CDR3 protein: CASSSNTEAFF; CDR3 DNA: TGTGCCAGCAGTTCGAACACTGAAGCTTTCTTT
CDR3 length: 14; V gene: TRBV21-1; clone size: -; J gene: TRBJ2-7; D gene: -; CDR3 protein: CASSNGGSSYEQYF; CDR3 DNA: TGTGCCAGCAGCAATGGAGGAAGCTCCTACGAGCAGTACTTC
CDR3 length: 14; V gene: TRBV7-2; clone size: -; J gene: TRBJ1-2; D gene: -; CDR3 protein: CASSFYRTSDGYTF; CDR3 DNA: TGTGCCAGCAGCTTTTACAGGACAAGCGATGGCTACACCTTC
CDR3 length: 19; V gene: TRBV5-1; clone size: -; J gene: TRBJ2-6; D gene: TRBD1; CDR3 protein: CASSLGGTGLIGGANVLTF; CDR3 DNA: TGCGCCAGCAGCCTAGGCGGGACAGGGTTAATTGGTGGGGCCAACGTCCTGACTTTC
CDR3 length: 15; V gene: TRBV28; clone size: -; J gene: TRBJ2-7; D gene: -; CDR3 protein: CASSRDGPRTSGQYF; CDR3 DNA: TGTGCCAGCAGCCGGGACGGCCCGCGAACCAGCGGGCAGTACTTC
CDR3 length: 13; V gene: TRBV28; clone size: -; J gene: TRBJ1-4; D gene: TRBD1; CDR3 protein: CASSSTGEGKLFF; CDR3 DNA: TGTGCCAGCAGTTCCACAGGGGAAGGAAAACTGTTTTTT
CDR3 length: 16; V gene: TRBV11-2; clone size: -; J gene: TRBJ1-4; D gene: TRBD1; CDR3 protein: CASSSHLGTGNEKLFF; CDR3 DNA: TGTGCCAGCAGCTCGCACTTGGGGACAGGGAATGAAAAACTGTTTTTT
CDR3 length: 14; V gene: TRBV25-1; clone size: -; J gene: TRBJ1-6; D gene: -; CDR3 protein: CASSTGSWNSPLHF; CDR3 DNA: TGTGCCAGCAGTACGGGCTCCTGGAATTCACCCCTCCACTTT
CDR3 length: 12; V gene: TRBV7-9; clone size: -; J gene: TRBJ2-7; D gene: -; CDR3 protein: CASSLNSREQYF; CDR3 DNA: TGTGCCAGCAGCTTAAACAGCAGGGAGCAGTACTTC
CDR3 length: 13; V gene: TRBV5-1; clone size: few; J gene: TRBJ1-2; D gene: TRBD1; CDR3 protein: CASSEGQGYGYTF; CDR3 DNA: TGCGCCAGCAGCGAGGGACAGGGCTATGGCTACACCTTC
CDR3 length: 13; V gene: TRBV27; clone size: -; J gene: TRBJ2-2; D gene: -; CDR3 protein: CASSPTRSGELFF; CDR3 DNA: TGTGCCAGCAGTCCCACGAGGTCCGGGGAGCTGTTTTTT
CDR3 length: 14; V gene: TRBV18; clone size: -; J gene: TRBJ2-3; D gene: -; CDR3 protein: CASSPLKGTDTQYF; CDR3 DNA: TGTGCCAGCTCACCATTGAAGGGGACAGATACGCAGTATTTT
CDR3 length: 16; V gene: TRBV6-6; clone size: -; J gene: TRBJ2-5; D gene: TRBD2; CDR3 protein: CASSGGLAGDQETQYF; CDR3 DNA: TGTGCCAGCAGCGGGGGACTAGCGGGAGACCAAGAGACCCAGTACTTC
CDR3 length: 12; V gene: TRBV19; clone size: -; J gene: TRBJ1-5; D gene: -; CDR3 protein: CACGQGRQPQHF; CDR3 DNA: TGTGCCTGCGGGCAGGGTAGACAGCCCCAGCATTTT
CDR3 length: 15; V gene: TRBV7-8; clone size: -; J gene: TRBJ1-3; D gene: -; CDR3 protein: CASSPGQTTGNTIYF; CDR3 DNA: TGTGCCAGCAGCCCCGGACAGACTACTGGAAACACCATATATTTT
CDR3 length: 14; V gene: TRBV28; clone size: -; J gene: TRBJ1-6; D gene: -; CDR3 protein: CATTFRQVNSPLHF; CDR3 DNA: TGTGCCACCACGTTCCGACAAGTTAATTCACCCCTCCACTTT
CDR3 length: 12; V gene: TRBV6-5; clone size: -; J gene: TRBJ1-2; D gene: TRBD1; CDR3 protein: CASTPGQWGYTF; CDR3 DNA: TGTGCCAGCACACCGGGACAGTGGGGCTACACCTTC
CDR3 length: 14; V gene: TRBV11-2; clone size: -; J gene: TRBJ2-7; D gene: -; CDR3 protein: CASSSQGHSYEQYF; CDR3 DNA: TGTGCCAGCAGCTCCCAGGGGCACTCCTACGAGCAGTACTTC
CDR3 length: 15; V gene: TRBV6-6; clone size: -; J gene: TRBJ2-1; D gene: TRBD1; CDR3 protein: CASTKDRVGAQEQFF; CDR3 DNA: TGTGCCAGCACCAAGGACAGGGTGGGGGCACAGGAGCAGTTCTTC
CDR3 length: 15; V gene: TRBV6-5; clone size: -; J gene: TRBJ2-7; D gene: TRBD1; CDR3 protein: CASSTNRGLSYEQYF; CDR3 DNA: TGTGCCAGCAGTACCAACAGGGGCCTCTCCTACGAGCAGTACTTC
CDR3 length: 15; V gene: TRBV28; clone size: -; J gene: TRBJ1-4; D gene: TRBD1; CDR3 protein: CASRPDRATNEKLFF; CDR3 DNA: TGTGCCAGCAGGCCAGACAGGGCGACTAATGAAAAACTGTTTTTT
CDR3 length: 14; V gene: TRBV6-5; clone size: once; J gene: TRBJ1-1; D gene: -; CDR3 protein: CASSSPGERTEAFF; CDR3 DNA: TGTGCCAGCAGTTCTCCAGGGGAAAGGACTGAAGCTTTCTTT
CDR3 length: 11; V gene: TRBV29-1; clone size: -; J gene: TRBJ2-5; D gene: -; CDR3 protein: CSVAQLETQYF; CDR3 DNA: TGCAGCGTTGCTCAGCTAGAGACCCAGTACTTC
CDR3 length: 18; V gene: TRBV11-3; clone size: -; J gene: TRBJ2-2; D gene: TRBD1; CDR3 protein: CASSLDLGGTGNTGELFF; CDR3 DNA: TGTGCCAGCAGCTTAGATCTTGGGGGGACAGGGAACACCGGGGAGCTGTTTTTT
CDR3 length: 11; V gene: TRBV30; clone size: -; J gene: TRBJ1-5; D gene: -; CDR3 protein: CAWSSDQRQHF; CDR3 DNA: TGTGCCTGGAGTTCGGACCAACGCCAGCATTTT
CDR3 length: 11; V gene: TRBV29-1; clone size: -; J gene: TRBJ1-3; D gene: -; CDR3 protein: CSVWVGNTIYF; CDR3 DNA: TGCAGCGTTTGGGTCGGAAACACCATATATTTT
CDR3 length: 14; V gene: TRBV28; clone size: -; J gene: TRBJ2-3; D gene: TRBD2; CDR3 protein: CASTGAGGLGTQYF; CDR3 DNA: TGTGCCAGCACAGGAGCGGGGGGTCTTGGCACGCAGTATTTT
CDR3 length: 14; V gene: TRBV19; clone size: -; J gene: TRBJ1-1; D gene: -; CDR3 protein: CASSIGPQGTEAFF; CDR3 DNA: TGTGCCAGTAGTATAGGCCCCCAGGGCACTGAAGCTTTCTTT
CDR3 length: 13; V gene: TRBV27; clone size: few; J gene: TRBJ2-7; D gene: -; CDR3 protein: CASSLGGSPEQYF; CDR3 DNA: TGTGCCAGCAGTTTGGGGGGATCCCCCGAGCAGTACTTC